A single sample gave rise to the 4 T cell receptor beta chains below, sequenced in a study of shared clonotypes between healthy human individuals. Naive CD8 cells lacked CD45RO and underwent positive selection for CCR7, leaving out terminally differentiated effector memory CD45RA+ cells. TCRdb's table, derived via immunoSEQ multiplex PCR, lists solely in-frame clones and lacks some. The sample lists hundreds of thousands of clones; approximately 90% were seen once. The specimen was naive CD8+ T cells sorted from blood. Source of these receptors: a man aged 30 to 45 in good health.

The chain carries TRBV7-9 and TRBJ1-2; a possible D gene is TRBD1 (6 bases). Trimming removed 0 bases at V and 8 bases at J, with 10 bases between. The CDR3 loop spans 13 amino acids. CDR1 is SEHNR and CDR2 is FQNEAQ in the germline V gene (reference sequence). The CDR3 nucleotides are TGTGCCAGCAGCTTAGCGTCCCAGGGGGGCTACACCTTC. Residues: CASSLASQGGYTF.

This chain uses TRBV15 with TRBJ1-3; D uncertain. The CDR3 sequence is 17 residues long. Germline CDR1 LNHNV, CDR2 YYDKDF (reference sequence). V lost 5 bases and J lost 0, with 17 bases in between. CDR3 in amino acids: CATSPRRRADSGNTIYF. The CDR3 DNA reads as TGTGCCACCAGCCCCCGGAGGAGGGCAGACTCTGGAAACACCATATATTTT.

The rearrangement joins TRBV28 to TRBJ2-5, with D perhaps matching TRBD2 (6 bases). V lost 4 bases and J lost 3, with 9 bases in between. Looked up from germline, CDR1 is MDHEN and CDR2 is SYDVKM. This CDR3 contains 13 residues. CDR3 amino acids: CASSWVAEETQYF. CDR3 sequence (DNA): TGTGCCAGCAGTTGGGTAGCGGAAGAGACCCAGTACTTC.

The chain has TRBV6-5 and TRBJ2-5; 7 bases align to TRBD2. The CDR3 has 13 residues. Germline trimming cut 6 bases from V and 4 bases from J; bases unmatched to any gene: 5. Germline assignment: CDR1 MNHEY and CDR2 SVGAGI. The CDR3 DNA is TGTGCCAGCAGCTGGACTAGGGCAGAGACCCAGTACTTC. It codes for CASSWTRAETQYF.